The next 24 T cell receptor beta chains were all read from a single sample in a study of shared clonotypes between healthy human individuals (dated by TCRdb to the early 2020s). To prepare the library, the immunoSEQ multiplex PCR assay was applied. This immuneACCESS table, as held by TCRdb, lists in-frame sequences with V and J called but not all clones. Of the missing ones, under half trace to an unresolved V gene in checked studies; the others have no known cause. For this sample there are about a million clones; around four fifths appear just once. Approximately 1.5% of the sample belongs to the ten largest clones. Specimen: memory CD4+ T cells sorted from blood. This sample's cell subset or site label indicates: CD45RA-negative fraction. Receptors originate from a man aged 18 to 30 in good health.

The rearrangement joins TRBV28 to TRBJ1-5, with 7 bases that match TRBD1. The CDR3 has 14 amino acids. V shed 7 bases, J shed 1 base, and the junction held 4 bases outside the gene matches. From germline, CDR1 is MDHEN and CDR2 SYDVKM. CDR3 sequence reads: CASKLRGSNQPQHF. The CDR3 coding sequence is TGTGCCAGCAAACTCAGGGGGAGCAATCAGCCCCAGCATTTT.

For the CDR3, the DNA is TGCGCCAGCAGAAGACAGGGAGTTGACAATGAGCAGTTCTTC. It encodes CASRRQGVDNEQFF. J is TRBJ2-1 and V is TRBV4-1; 7 positions agree with TRBD1. Germline values: CDR1 MGHRA, CDR2 YSYEKL. This CDR3 is 14 amino acids long. The trim removed 6 bases at V and 5 bases at J, leaving 7 bases unmatched.

This clone was seen once. This sequence joins TRBV5-6 and TRBJ2-5; D gene unclear. Trimming stripped 4 bases from V and 5 bases from J, with 9 bases between. Germline V gene lookup returns CDR1 SGHDT and CDR2 YYEEEE. The CDR3 loop spans 12 amino acids. As DNA, the CDR3 is TGTGCCAGCAGCGCCCTAGGGGAGACCCAGTACTTC. Residues: CASSALGETQYF.

The gene calls are TRBV6-5 and TRBJ1-1; no clear D gene. The V gene lost 0 bases and the J gene lost 0 bases, with 11 bases spanning the gap. Germline-derived CDR1 and CDR2 are MNHEY and SVGAGI. The CDR3 is made up of 16 amino acids. CDR3 nucleotide sequence: TGTGCCAGCAGTTACTCGAACTGGAACATGAACACTGAAGCTTTCTTT. It specifies CASSYSNWNMNTEAFF.

A few counts support this clone. This sequence joins TRBV19 and TRBJ1-1; D is ambiguous. V was pared by 8 bases and J by 1 base, with 2 bases between. The CDR3 length is 10 residues. CDR1 is LNHDA, CDR2 SQIVND, per germline (reference sequence). Here the CDR3 DNA reads TGTGCCAGTGGGAACACTGAAGCTTTCTTT. It translates to CASGNTEAFF.

The V gene is TRBV18, the J gene TRBJ1-4; 8 nucleotides align to TRBD1. The V and J ends lost 4 bases and 8 bases, in that order; junction bases with no gene match: 3. Germline assignment: CDR1 KGHSH and CDR2 LQKENI. This CDR3 region has 13 residues. CDR3 in DNA: TGTGCCAGCTCACGAGGACAGGGCGAAAAACTGTTTTTT. It codes for CASSRGQGEKLFF.

This clone was counted between two and nine times. The gene calls are TRBV7-2 and TRBJ2-7, with TRBD1 matching 8 bases. V was pared by 4 bases and J by 7 bases, with 9 bases of the junction left unmatched. The CDR3 spans 14 residues. Germline-derived CDR1 and CDR2 are SGHTA and FQGNSA. CDR3 nucleotide sequence: TGTGCCAGCAGCTCCGAGCAGGGGGCATATGAGCAGTACTTC. It codes for CASSSEQGAYEQYF.

This clone was recorded once. The chain links TRBV9 to TRBJ2-4; 16 bases align to TRBD2. CDR1 is SGDLS, CDR2 YYNGEE, per germline. With V trimmed by 4 bases and J by 7 bases, 14 bases remained unmatched. The CDR3 has 19 amino acids. CDR3 DNA sequence: TGTGCCAGCAGCCCCGATCCGGGACTAGCGGGGGGGAGATTTAACATTCAGTACTTC. It codes for CASSPDPGLAGGRFNIQYF.

This chain connects TRBV5-1 to TRBJ2-7; 11 bases are a match to TRBD2. There are 16 residues in the CDR3. V gave up 5 bases and J gave up 5 bases; unmatched junction bases: 12. CDR1 SGHRS and CDR2 YFSETQ come from the germline V gene. The CDR3 protein is CASRPRPGTSGDEQYF. The CDR3, as DNA: TGCGCCAGCAGGCCCAGACCCGGGACTAGCGGCGACGAGCAGTACTTC.

The rearrangement uses TRBV5-6 and TRBJ1-2; 8 nucleotides match TRBD1. CDR1 is SGHDT, CDR2 YYEEEE, per germline. This CDR3 is built from 12 residues. V was clipped by 3 bases and J by 8 bases; unmatched bases: 3. In DNA form, the CDR3 reads TGTGCCAGCAGCTCAGCAGGGGGCGGCTACACCTTC. This translates into CASSSAGGGYTF.

Notes on this clone: Other nucleotide sequences in the sample specify the same CDR3. This chain joins TRBV6-5 and TRBJ1-4; D remains ambiguous. The germline V and J ends were trimmed by 0 bases and 5 bases, with 10 bases remaining between them. Germline V lookup: CDR1 MNHEY, CDR2 SVGAGI. CDR3 length equals 15 residues. In DNA form, the CDR3 reads TGTGCCAGCAGTTACTCGGAACAGCCGAATGAAAAACTGTTTTTT. Protein sequence: CASSYSEQPNEKLFF.

Of note for this clone: The same CDR3 also results from other DNA sequences found in this sample. This chain uses TRBV11-2 with TRBJ2-7; the D call may be TRBD1 or TRBD2 (5 bases each). Trimming took 1 base from V and 2 from J, leaving 9 bases between them. The CDR3 sequence is 14 residues long. CDR1 SGHAT and CDR2 FQNNGV come from the germline V gene. In DNA, the CDR3 is TGTGCCAGCAGCTTAGGGTCGGGGCCCTACGAGCAGTACTTC. Translated, it gives CASSLGSGPYEQYF.

The V gene is TRBV28, the J gene TRBJ2-1; D is uncertain. Germline-derived CDR1 and CDR2 are MDHEN and SYDVKM. V was shortened by 3 bases and J by 6 bases, with 9 bases between the two germline ends. The CDR3 sequence is 13 residues long. CDR3 amino acids: CASSFAPSNEQFF. CDR3 bases: TGTGCCAGCAGTTTCGCACCCTCCAATGAGCAGTTCTTC.

DNA for the CDR3: TGTGCCAGCAGCTCCGGGGTCCTAGTGGGGAGCTCCTACGAGCAGTACTTC. This sequence encodes CASSSGVLVGSSYEQYF. This chain uses TRBV7-9 with TRBJ2-7; D might be TRBD2 (5 bases). V was clipped by 4 bases and J by 0 bases, with 19 bases between them. CDR3 length: 17 amino acids. Germline loops: CDR1 SEHNR, CDR2 FQNEAQ (reference sequence). Based on the CDR3 plus reference TRBV7-9 and TRBJ2-7, the full variable domain is DTGVSQNPRHKITKRGQNVTFRCDPISEHNRLYWYRQTLGQGPEFLTYFQNEAQLEKSRLLSDRFSAERPKGSFSTLEIQRTEQGDSAMYLCASSSGVLVGSSYEQYFGPGTRLTVT.

V and J are TRBV7-2 and TRBJ2-1; 8 bases agree with TRBD2. V gave up 0 bases and J gave up 8 bases; unmatched junction bases: 6. CDR3 size: 15 residues. From germline, CDR1 is SGHTA and CDR2 FQGNSA. In DNA form, the CDR3 reads TGTGCCAGCAGCTTAGCGGGACTAGTCGGCGATGAGCAGTTCTTC. Protein product: CASSLAGLVGDEQFF. Drawing the rest from reference TRBV7-2 and TRBJ2-1, the complete variable domain is GAGVSQSPSNKVTEKGKDVELRCDPISGHTALYWYRQSLGQGLEFLIYFQGNSAPDKSGLPSDRFSAERTGGSVSTLTIQRTQQEDSAVYLCASSLAGLVGDEQFFGPGTRLTVL.

V and J are TRBV28 and TRBJ1-2, with D possibly matching TRBD1 (5 bases). V gave up 6 bases and J gave up 3 bases, with 11 bases separating them. Germline loops: CDR1 MDHEN, CDR2 SYDVKM. The CDR3 is made up of 13 amino acids. DNA of the CDR3: TGTGCCAGCAGCCAGGACAAGTACTATGGCTACACCTTC. Protein: CASSQDKYYGYTF.

The gene calls are TRBV13 and TRBJ1-4; 8 bases map to TRBD1. Germline-derived CDR1 and CDR2 are PRHDT and FYEKMQ (reference sequence). V was clipped by 5 bases and J by 4 bases; unmatched bases: 9. The CDR3 has 16 residues. The CDR3 DNA reads as TGTGCCAGCAGCCCCACCGGACAGGGTGGTAATGAAAAACTGTTTTTT. Its protein product is CASSPTGQGGNEKLFF.

In nucleotides, the CDR3 is TGTGCCTGGAGTGCCCAGGGGTACGAGCAGTACTTC. The encoded protein is CAWSAQGYEQYF. This rearrangement joins TRBV30 to TRBJ2-7; maybe TRBD1 (6 bases). V lost 1 base and J lost 4, with 8 bases in between. This CDR3 has 12 amino acids. CDR1 GTSNPN and CDR2 SVGIG come from the germline V gene (reference sequence).

The chain joins TRBV6-1 to TRBJ2-4; 8 nucleotides match TRBD2. This CDR3 region has 15 residues. Germline CDR1 MNHNS, CDR2 SASEGT. Trimming removed 0 bases from V and 12 bases from J; junction bases left unmatched: 10. The CDR3 nucleotides read TGTGCCAGCAGTGAAGCGCCCGGGCGGGGGGCGGCTCAGTACTTC. Protein: CASSEAPGRGAAQYF.

This clone was seen a few times. In the same sample, other DNA sequences code for this CDR3. V usage is TRBV6-6 and J usage is TRBJ1-5, with D maybe TRBD1 (5 bases). V was clipped by 2 bases and J by 1 base, with 9 bases between them. CDR3 length: 15 residues. Germline V CDR1 and CDR2: MNHNY, SVGAGI (reference sequence). The chain's CDR3 is CASSYLGGSNQPQHF. The CDR3 DNA is TGTGCCAGCAGTTACCTCGGGGGAAGCAATCAGCCCCAGCATTTT.

The genes are TRBV30 and TRBJ2-2, with D unclear. This CDR3 contains 12 residues. Germline lookup yields CDR1 GTSNPN and CDR2 SVGIG (reference sequence). CDR3 sequence reads: CARQVYTGELFF. The CDR3 DNA sequence: TGTGCGCGGCAGGTTTACACCGGGGAGCTGTTTTTT.

The chain uses TRBV2 and TRBJ2-2; D may be TRBD1 or TRBD2 (5 bases each). Trimming shortened V by 6 bases and J by 3 bases, and 11 bases separated the two germline ends. This CDR3 has 14 residues. The germline V gene encodes CDR1 SNHLY and CDR2 FYNNEI. The chain's CDR3 is CASSWGRYTGELFF. CDR3 nucleotide sequence: TGTGCCAGCAGCTGGGGACGGTACACCGGGGAGCTGTTTTTT.

This clone appeared a few times. DNA of the CDR3: TGTGCCAGCTCACCAATGGGGAGGAAGGTCGAGCAGTACTTC. It is translated as CASSPMGRKVEQYF. This sequence joins TRBV19 and TRBJ2-7, with a tentative D call TRBD2 (6 bases). V lost 9 bases to trimming and J lost 6 bases, with 21 bases between them. Germline V gives CDR1 LNHDA, CDR2 SQIVND (reference sequence). The CDR3 totals 14 residues.

The chain employs TRBV5-1 and TRBJ2-7; 12 bases align to TRBD1. The V gene end was trimmed by 0 bases and the J gene end by 6 bases; junction bases not matched to a gene: 4. CDR3 length equals 15 residues. CDR1 SGHRS and CDR2 YFSETQ come from the germline V gene. CDR3 DNA: TGCGCCAGCAGCTTGGGGGACAGGGGGCCGCGCGAGCAGTACTTC. Translation: CASSLGDRGPREQYF.